Listed here are 32 T cell receptor beta chains from one sample, sequenced in a study of radiotherapy plus CTLA-4 blockade in lung cancer. Produced via immunoSEQ multiplex PCR; TCRdb's table is partial and in-frame only. The data contain approximately 60,000 clones, 82% of them singletons. Specimen: peripheral blood, collected from a patient treated with radiotherapy plus ipilimumab. All receptors derive from a human donor with non-small cell lung cancer whose response to radiotherapy plus ipilimumab could not be evaluated.

The gene calls are TRBV28 and TRBJ2-7; TRBD2 might be the D (5 bases). Trimming stripped 2 bases from V and 3 bases from J, with 11 bases between. The germline V gene has CDR1 MDHEN and CDR2 SYDVKM. There are 14 residues in the CDR3. For the CDR3, the DNA is TGTGCCAGCAGTTTAAGAGGGAGCGGCTACGAGCAGTACTTC. Its protein product is CASSLRGSGYEQYF.

A few counts support this clone. This chain links TRBV5-6 with TRBJ2-7, with 9 nucleotides matching TRBD1. The CDR3 totals 15 residues. Germline-derived CDR1 and CDR2 are SGHDT and YYEEEE. The junction had 7 bases not matched to a gene; V was cut back by 0 bases and J by 6 bases. CDR3 sequence reads: CASSLEQGALGEQYF. CDR3 DNA: TGTGCCAGCAGCTTGGAACAGGGGGCGCTGGGCGAGCAGTACTTC.

The chain has TRBV12-5 and TRBJ1-5; D uncertain. The length of the CDR3 is 14 residues. The V gene lost 3 bases and the J gene lost 1 base, with 7 bases spanning the gap. Per germline, CDR1 LGHNT and CDR2 FRNRAP. For the CDR3, the DNA is TGTGCTAGTGGTTTAAGTGGCAGCAATCAGCCCCAGCATTTT. It specifies CASGLSGSNQPQHF.

This chain uses TRBV15 with TRBJ2-3, with TRBD2 identical over 10 bases. The length of the CDR3 is 18 residues. J gave up 2 bases and V 1 base, and 9 bases lay outside the gene matches. Germline values: CDR1 LNHNV, CDR2 YYDKDF (reference sequence). CDR3 loop: CATSRAYLSGGLTDTQYF. The CDR3 DNA is TGTGCCACCAGCAGAGCCTACCTTAGCGGGGGGCTCACAGATACGCAGTATTTT.

The chain is built from TRBV7-8 and TRBJ1-1, with 10 positions matching TRBD1. CDR1 is SGHVS and CDR2 is FQNEAQ in the germline V gene. Losses at the gene ends were 6 bases for V and 0 bases for J; bases not matched to a gene: 1. This CDR3 is built from 14 residues. The CDR3 loop reads CASRGQGMNTEAFF. The CDR3 DNA reads TGTGCCAGCAGGGGACAGGGGATGAACACTGAAGCTTTCTTT.

This chain joins TRBV29-1 and TRBJ1-1; D call uncertain. Germline CDR1 SQVTM, CDR2 ANQGSEA. V was pared by 4 bases and J by 8 bases, with 11 bases between. The CDR3 is 11 residues long. The CDR3 loop reads CSVVTAQEAFF. Here the CDR3 DNA reads TGCAGCGTTGTAACAGCCCAAGAAGCTTTCTTT.

J is TRBJ2-1 and V is TRBV7-8; 9 bases fit TRBD1. The trim removed 5 bases at V and 8 bases at J, leaving 10 bases unmatched. Germline V lookup: CDR1 SGHVS, CDR2 FQNEAQ. The CDR3 consists of 15 residues. Here the CDR3 DNA reads TGTGCCAGCAGCAAGGACAGGGGACGGGCCGATGAGCAGTTCTTC. As protein: CASSKDRGRADEQFF.

V and J are TRBV7-8 and TRBJ1-2; 7 nucleotides align to TRBD1. The germline V gene encodes CDR1 SGHVS and CDR2 FQNEAQ. V trimming: 1 base; J trimming: 2 bases; junction bases outside the gene matches: 4. The CDR3 consists of 15 residues. The chain's CDR3 is CASSLETGRNYGYTF. Here the CDR3 DNA reads TGTGCCAGCAGCTTAGAGACAGGGAGGAACTATGGCTACACCTTC.

This CDR3 reads CASSGGASTGELFF. The CDR3 nucleotides read TGCGCCAGTAGCGGGGGGGCAAGCACCGGGGAGCTGTTTTTT. This chain links TRBV5-1 with TRBJ2-2; 11 bases align to TRBD2. With 8 bases clipped from V and 4 bases from J, the junction kept 4 bases outside the gene matches. Germline CDR1 SGHRS, CDR2 YFSETQ. The CDR3 sequence is 14 residues long.

V usage is TRBV6-5 and J usage is TRBJ2-1; D remains ambiguous. The CDR3 is 15 amino acids. Germline CDR1 is MNHEY and CDR2 is SVGAGI. V was clipped by 0 bases and J by 0 bases, with 6 bases between them. The CDR3 DNA reads TGTGCCAGCAGTTACTCGGAGAGCTCCTACAATGAGCAGTTCTTC. This sequence encodes CASSYSESSYNEQFF.

V is TRBV9 and J is TRBJ1-1, with 12 bases fitting TRBD1. CDR1 is SGDLS, CDR2 YYNGEE, per germline. Unmatched junction bases numbered 12, after V lost 0 bases and J lost 0 bases. This CDR3 is built from 20 residues. Here the CDR3 reads CASSVAGTGGFFLMNTEAFF. DNA of the CDR3: TGTGCCAGCAGCGTAGCCGGGACAGGGGGCTTCTTTTTAATGAACACTGAAGCTTTCTTT.

J is TRBJ2-7 and V is TRBV7-2, with TRBD1 matching 9 bases. The CDR3 has 16 residues. The germline CDR1 and CDR2 sequences are SGHTA and FQGNSA. The J segment lost 5 bases and the V segment lost 4 bases, leaving 12 bases of the junction unmatched. The CDR3 here is CASSSPALGQGDEQYF. The DNA of the CDR3 is TGTGCCAGCAGCTCGCCTGCTTTGGGACAGGGTGACGAGCAGTACTTC.

The chain joins TRBV28 to TRBJ2-6; 7 nucleotides align to TRBD1. The CDR3 totals 17 residues. Trimming cost V 5 bases and J 0 bases; bases outside gene matches: 7. Per the germline V gene, CDR1 is MDHEN and CDR2 is SYDVKM. CDR3 sequence: CASSPGTANSGANVLTF. DNA for the CDR3: TGTGCCAGCAGTCCCGGGACAGCGAACTCTGGGGCCAACGTCCTGACTTTC.

This clone showed up just once. The rearrangement uses TRBV5-1 and TRBJ1-2; possibly TRBD1 for D (6 bases). From germline, CDR1 is SGHRS and CDR2 YFSETQ. This CDR3 is 14 amino acids long. V lost 0 bases, J lost 6 bases, and 12 bases lay in between. The CDR3 DNA sequence: TGCGCCAGCAGCTTGGATCGGGGGGCGCATGGCTACACCTTC. Translating it yields CASSLDRGAHGYTF.

The chain has TRBV15 and TRBJ2-1; a possible D gene is TRBD2 (6 bases). V was cut by 5 bases and J by 9 bases, with 20 bases left in between. Per the germline V gene, CDR1 is LNHNV and CDR2 is YYDKDF (reference sequence). CDR3 length equals 15 residues. CDR3 loop: CATSPRGGAGGEQFF. DNA for the CDR3: TGTGCCACCAGCCCGCGGGGCGGGGCTGGAGGTGAGCAGTTCTTC.

The V call is TRBV29-1, the J call TRBJ2-7; the D is unclear. CDR1 SQVTM and CDR2 ANQGSEA come from the germline V gene. CDR3 length equals 12 residues. The V end was cut by 4 bases, the J end by 0 bases, with 7 bases between. The CDR3 DNA sequence: TGCAGCGTTGCACAGAACTCCTACGAGCAGTACTTC. It is translated as CSVAQNSYEQYF.

The chain has TRBV7-2 and TRBJ1-4, with a possible D match to TRBD1 (5 bases). The V and J ends lost 5 bases and 10 bases respectively, with 17 bases between them. CDR1 SGHTA and CDR2 FQGNSA come from the germline V gene. The CDR3 loop spans 14 amino acids. For the CDR3, the DNA is TGTGCCAGCAGCACCAGCGGGTCGAGGGGAAAACTGTTTTTT. It codes for CASSTSGSRGKLFF.

The V call is TRBV27, the J call TRBJ2-2; 7 positions match TRBD1. The CDR3 loop spans 16 amino acids. V was pared by 2 bases and J by 2 bases, with 5 bases of the junction left unmatched. Germline-derived CDR1 and CDR2 are MNHEY and SMNVEV (reference sequence). CDR3 region: CASSLADRVNTGELFF. The CDR3 DNA reads as TGTGCCAGCAGTTTAGCCGACAGGGTTAACACCGGGGAGCTGTTTTTT.

The V gene is TRBV5-4, the J gene TRBJ2-3; 7 bases agree with TRBD1. This CDR3 is 13 amino acids long. V dropped 5 bases and J dropped 4; count of bases not matched to a gene: 4. Germline CDR1 and CDR2: SGHNT and YYREEE (reference sequence). CDR3 protein: CASRNTGADTQYF. The CDR3 DNA reads TGTGCCAGCAGGAACACAGGGGCAGATACGCAGTATTTT.

The chain employs TRBV9 and TRBJ1-1; D gene unclear. This CDR3 is built from 14 residues. Between the trimmed V and J ends, which lost 4 bases and 1 base, there was a span of 11 bases. The germline gives CDR1 SGDLS, CDR2 YYNGEE. CDR3 amino acids: CASSPEGANTEAFF. The CDR3 bases are TGTGCCAGCAGCCCGGAGGGTGCGAACACTGAAGCTTTCTTT.

This chain links TRBV5-1 with TRBJ2-5; D is possibly TRBD1 (7 bases). Germline V gene sequence: CDR1 SGHRS, CDR2 YFSETQ. The ends were cut back, 5 bases at V and 2 bases at J, with 10 bases in the middle. The CDR3 is 13 amino acids. The chain's CDR3 is CASSPGGQETQYF. CDR3 in DNA: TGCGCCAGCAGTCCAGGGGGGCAAGAGACCCAGTACTTC. Full variable domain (outside the CDR3, taken from reference TRBV5-1 and TRBJ2-5): KAGVTQTPRYLIKTRGQQVTLSCSPISGHRSVSWYQQTPGQGLQFLFEYFSETQRNKGNFPGRFSGRQFSNSRSEMNVSTLELGDSALYLCASSPGGQETQYFGPGTRLLVL.

The chain couples TRBV7-6 to TRBJ1-1, with D uncertain. Trimming removed 5 bases from V and 0 bases from J, with 13 bases in between. CDR1 and CDR2 from the germline V gene are SGHVS and FNYEAQ. The CDR3 loop spans 15 amino acids. The CDR3 here is CASSASGVLNTEAFF. In DNA, the CDR3 is TGTGCCAGCAGCGCTAGCGGGGTCCTGAACACTGAAGCTTTCTTT.

The chain uses TRBV6-5 and TRBJ1-1; D perhaps matches TRBD1 (5 bases). With 4 bases removed from V and 7 bases from J, the gap between germline ends came to 7 bases. The CDR3 is made up of 11 amino acids. Looked up from germline, CDR1 is MNHEY and CDR2 is SVGAGI. This CDR3 reads CASSSGGEAFF. The CDR3 DNA sequence: TGTGCCAGCAGTTCGGGGGGTGAAGCTTTCTTT.

The chain uses TRBV18 and TRBJ2-1; TRBD2 is a possible D gene (5 bases). CDR3 length: 15 residues. Germline lookup yields CDR1 KGHSH and CDR2 LQKENI. V shed 2 bases and J shed 8 bases, with 16 bases lying between them. CDR3 DNA sequence: TGTGCCAGCTCACCAGCTAACCCCGCGGGCCATGAGCAGTTCTTC. Translation: CASSPANPAGHEQFF.

The chain couples TRBV15 to TRBJ1-4, with TRBD1 as a possible D gene (6 bases). The CDR3 consists of 16 residues. Trimming took off 1 base at V and 0 bases at J, with 9 bases between the two ends. CDR1 and CDR2 (germline): LNHNV, YYDKDF (reference sequence). CDR3 sequence (DNA): TGTGCCACCAGCAGAGGGGGGGGCGCAACTAATGAAAAACTGTTTTTT. This translates into CATSRGGGATNEKLFF.

This clone has just one count. J is TRBJ1-6 and V is TRBV19, with 7 nucleotides matching TRBD1. Unmatched junction bases numbered 8, after V lost 5 bases and J lost 7 bases. From germline, CDR1 is LNHDA and CDR2 SQIVND (reference sequence). CDR3 size: 15 residues. For the CDR3, the DNA is TGTGCCAGTAGTGACCGGGACAGTCGAAATTCACCCCTCCACTTT. Translating gives CASSDRDSRNSPLHF.

V gene TRBV2 combines with J gene TRBJ2-5, with 14 positions matching TRBD2. Germline V gene lookup returns CDR1 SNHLY and CDR2 FYNNEI. The ends lost 6 bases at V and 5 bases at J; junction bases unmatched: 8. This CDR3 has 16 amino acids. CDR3 nucleotides: TGTGCCAGCAGAAAAGGGGGACTAGCGGGAGTTGAGACCCAGTACTTC. This gives the protein CASRKGGLAGVETQYF.

The rearrangement uses TRBV29-1 and TRBJ2-7, with 11 bases that match TRBD1. J gave up 4 bases and V 7 bases, and 6 bases lay outside the gene matches. Germline V gene data show CDR1 as SQVTM and CDR2 as ANQGSEA. The CDR3 has 13 amino acids. The CDR3 sequence: CSAKGTGGYEQYF. For the CDR3, the DNA is TGCAGCGCAAAGGGGACAGGGGGTTACGAGCAGTACTTC.

The V call is TRBV7-6, the J call TRBJ1-2, with 7 bases identical to TRBD1. The V segment lost 10 bases and the J segment 8 bases; nucleotides outside the gene matches: 16. The CDR3 length is 14 residues. Germline V gene lookup returns CDR1 SGHVS and CDR2 FNYEAQ. The CDR3 sequence is CANFPGRGRGGYTF. The DNA of the CDR3 is TGTGCCAATTTTCCCGGGAGGGGGCGTGGAGGCTACACCTTC.

J is TRBJ1-2 and V is TRBV30, with D possibly being TRBD1 (5 bases). The germline V gene has CDR1 GTSNPN and CDR2 SVGIG (reference sequence). The CDR3 extends over 13 amino acids. V lost 3 bases to trimming and J lost 6 bases, with 14 bases between them. The DNA for the CDR3 is TGTGCCTGGAGCACGAGGGGACTAGATGGCTACACCTTC. Residues: CAWSTRGLDGYTF. Variable domain in full (rest from reference TRBV30 and TRBJ1-2): SQTIHQWPATLVQPVGSPLSLECTVEGTSNPNLYWYRQAAGRGLQLLFYSVGIGQISSEVPQNLSASRPQDRQFILSSKKLLLSDSGFYLCAWSTRGLDGYTFGSGTRLTVV.

This sequence joins TRBV7-8 and TRBJ2-3, with a tentative D call TRBD2 (6 bases). V was trimmed by 4 bases and J by 4 bases, leaving 12 bases between them. Germline V lookup: CDR1 SGHVS, CDR2 FQNEAQ. There are 14 residues in the CDR3. This chain's CDR3 is CASSWGELADTQYF. In DNA form, the CDR3 reads TGTGCCAGCAGCTGGGGGGAGTTGGCAGATACGCAGTATTTT.

This chain joins TRBV5-4 and TRBJ2-7; 9 bases fit TRBD1. Per the germline V gene, CDR1 is SGHNT and CDR2 is YYREEE (reference sequence). V gave up 4 bases and J gave up 7 bases; unmatched junction bases: 12. The CDR3 loop spans 15 amino acids. The CDR3 reads CASSAGWGTGREQYF. The CDR3 nucleotides read TGTGCCAGCAGCGCGGGATGGGGGACAGGGCGGGAGCAGTACTTC.